The rows below give T cell receptor beta chains drawn from one sample of a study of response to subunit inactivated influenza vaccine. TCRdb called the RT-PCR reads again in MiXCR, with one record for every CDR3 protein. The repertoire holds about 530,000 distinct CDR3 sequences, with 10% to 15% as singletons. The sequences come from PBMCs from blood, collected roughly 48 days after vaccination. The receptors were gathered from a man in his fifties who received an inactivated influenza vaccine. CDR3s include the opening cysteine and the closing phenylalanine or tryptophan. Not all rows give a size; the values are once, few, many and, for expanded clones, a class.

clone size	J gene	V gene	CDR3 length	CDR3 protein
few	TRBJ2-1	TRBV20-1	14	CSAPGELAGHEQFF
few	TRBJ2-3	TRBV4-1	15	CASSRDRTRGGTQYF
-	TRBJ2-7	TRBV7-9	11	CASTGSTGQYF
-	TRBJ1-2	TRBV5-5	15	CASSLEASGTYGYTF
-	TRBJ2-2	TRBV29-1	14	CSVDLGGWTGELFF
many	TRBJ2-1	TRBV7-8	14	CASSLRGAYNEQFF
few	TRBJ1-2	TRBV29-1	13	CSVWDRTQGGYTF
-	TRBJ1-5	TRBV6-2/TRBV6-3	12	CASSYSRQPQHF
many	TRBJ2-7	TRBV6-1	13	CASYSGRGNEQYF
-	TRBJ2-1	TRBV9	15	CASSVALAGDIEQFF
few	TRBJ1-2	TRBV5-1	15	CASSFYPGQVYGYTF
few	TRBJ1-1	TRBV5-1	13	CASSLNPSTEAFF
few	TRBJ2-7	TRBV20-1	17	CSARDPHGTSGPYEQYF
many	TRBJ1-6	TRBV7-2	13	CASSLARYSPLHF
many	TRBJ2-3	TRBV7-2	18	CASSLSRLARWGLDTQYF
few	TRBJ2-1	TRBV5-4	15	CASSEVGGRNNEQFF
-	TRBJ1-5	TRBV6-2/TRBV6-3	13	CASSYAGAQPQHF
-	TRBJ2-1	TRBV10-3	15	CAITPGGTRNNEQFF
-	TRBJ1-2	TRBV20-1	14	CSANRDRLNYGYTF
-	TRBJ1-2	TRBV5-1	13	CASSEGPRGGYTF
-	TRBJ2-7	TRBV6-2/TRBV6-3	14	CASSKLAGVLEQYF
few	TRBJ2-7	TRBV4-1	14	CASSQGTQVYEQYF
many	TRBJ1-2	TRBV12-3/TRBV12-4	11	CANSDSYGYTF
-	TRBJ2-7	TRBV5-4	13	CASSLTGGMEQYF
-	TRBJ2-4	TRBV20-1	16	CCAREEGVGAKNIQYF
few	TRBJ2-3	TRBV7-8	15	CASSLREISTDTQYF
-	TRBJ2-5	TRBV5-5	16	CASSRAGQGSLETQYF
-	TRBJ2-4	TRBV4-2	14	CASSQQTGANIQYF
-	TRBJ2-2	TRBV20-1	15	CSARVASGNTGELFF
-	TRBJ1-6	TRBV7-2	15	CASSGQRRGNSPLHF
few	TRBJ2-1	TRBV12-3/TRBV12-4	17	CASMSTGGTDIYNEQFF
few	TRBJ2-7	TRBV12-3/TRBV12-4	17	CASSLTSGGVRDYEQYF
few	TRBJ1-4	TRBV5-1	15	CASSLDGATNEKLFF
many	TRBJ2-3	TRBV15	15	CATSRGETATDTQYF
-	TRBJ2-1	TRBV6-1	13	CASRITGANEQFF